This T cell receptor beta chain was found in a study of cytotoxic CD8 clonotypes in ibrutinib-treated CLL. On the study more broadly: Researchers reported ten to twelve relapsed/refractory and about 15 treatment-naive patients, 17 of them IGHV unmutated. After a median of approximately 70 months, roughly 14 patients stayed remitted and about twelve progressed; responses had been partial in approximately 24 and complete in 2.

The study's findings and limits: In comparison with age-matched healthy donors, baseline clonality was higher and tracked circulating CD8+ T-cell counts. Sampling of sustained-remission and progressing patients occurred at differing times.

As for this clone: The antigen is not known.

Using immunoSEQ multiplex PCR, the repertoire was profiled, and TCRdb retains in-frame clones only, with some absent. Of about 63,000 clones listed, around 60% are singletons. V was shortened by 0 bases and J by 7 bases, with 10 bases between the two germline ends. Per the germline V gene, CDR1 is LGHNA and CDR2 is YNFKEQ. This CDR3 contains 14 residues. This TCR derives from a human donor with chronic lymphocytic leukemia. Here the sequenced sample was PBMCs, taken after 12 months of ibrutinib treatment. The genes are TRBV4-2 and TRBJ1-5; D unclear. This CDR3 is CASSQDNLQQPQHF. The CDR3 DNA sequence: TGTGCCAGCAGCCAAGACAATCTGCAGCAGCCCCAGCATTTT.